The clone carrying this TCR beta chain came up a few times. Its antigen is as yet unknown. This record belongs to a study of vaccination and CD4 T cells after COVID-19. Study outcomes and limitations: The median number of SARS-CoV-2-reactive clonotypes increased from around 20 to 38, a change that did not reach significance.

The treatment here: roughly 11-day PBMC culture with coronavirus spike peptide pools or control peptides (ViraFEST assay). Sequencing of DNA taken from cultured CD4+ T cells relied on the Oncomine TCR Beta short-read assay. One entry per CDR3 protein, called by TCRdb with MiXCR from the PCR reads. Altogether about 15,000 distinct CDR3 sequences are present, around 48% being singletons, with the ten largest covering more than 13%. The sequence was obtained from a human donor who had recovered from COVID-19. The sample comprised CD4+ T cells from blood, cultured in vitro.

The CDR3 sequence: CSARAFVGGSAGTEAFF. CDR3 nucleotide sequence: TGCAGTGCTAGGGCCTTTGTGGGGGGCTCAGCGGGCACTGAAGCTTTCTTT. V and J are TRBV20-1 and TRBJ1-1; D possibly corresponds to TRBD1 (6 bases). The V gene's germline CDR1 is DFQATT and CDR2 SNEGSKA (reference sequence). The CDR3 spans 17 residues. Trimming left V 3 bases short and J 4 bases short, with 24 bases between.